Below, 12 T cell receptor beta chains from the same sample are listed, as sequenced in a study of T-cell reconstitution after alpha-beta-depleted transplantation in children. It was with unique molecular identifiers that the TCRbeta library was prepared. A single record per CDR3 protein comes from TCRdb applying MiXCR to the PCR reads. The data show approximately 520,000 distinct CDR3 sequences, about an eighth seen once. The sequences come from PBMCs, mostly from graft donor cells, collected 180 days after TCRalphabeta/CD19-depleted stem cell transplant. These receptors were obtained from a female patient aged 2 to 10 who had a stem cell transplant for aplastic anemia, so the T cells may come from the graft donor.

This clonotype was counted a few times. The chain recombines TRBV12-3 or TRBV12-4 with TRBJ2-3, with D possibly called TRBD1 or TRBD2 (5 bases each). V lost 6 bases, J lost 4 bases, and 17 bases lay in between. This CDR3 has 15 amino acids. The CDR3, as DNA: TGTGCCAGCAGCTCCCAGTTCAGAGGGGCAGATACGCAGTATTTT. Translated, it gives CASSSQFRGADTQYF.

This clonotype showed up just a few times. This rearrangement joins TRBV20-1 to TRBJ2-7; maybe TRBD2 (7 bases). The CDR3 totals 17 residues. The germline CDR1 and CDR2 sequences are DFQATT and SNEGSKA (reference sequence). V dropped 4 bases and J dropped 2 bases, with 24 bases sitting between them. CDR3 DNA: TGCAGTGCTATAGGGGGGGCACCTACAAAGGCCCCCTACGAGCAGTACTTC. Translating it yields CSAIGGAPTKAPYEQYF.

The chain has TRBV20-1 and TRBJ2-1; TRBD2 matches 11 bases. CDR1 DFQATT and CDR2 SNEGSKA come from the germline V gene (reference sequence). Trimming removed 0 bases from V and 4 bases from J; junction bases left unmatched: 5. This CDR3 region has 16 residues. CDR3: CSARDPGLAVYNEQFF. The DNA of the CDR3 is TGCAGTGCTAGAGATCCGGGACTAGCGGTTTACAATGAGCAGTTCTTC.

J is TRBJ2-1 and V is TRBV2; possible D gene TRBD2, 6 bases. This CDR3 has 12 amino acids. V was pared by 8 bases and J by 10 bases, with 15 bases between. Germline-derived CDR1 and CDR2 are SNHLY and FYNNEI. The CDR3 DNA is TGTGCCAGCTCTGGGGGACTGGGCGAGCAGTTCTTC. Translating it yields CASSGGLGEQFF.

This clonotype was recorded a few times. The chain links TRBV10-3 to TRBJ1-5, with TRBD1 identical over 7 bases. The ends lost 4 bases at V and 5 bases at J; junction bases unmatched: 8. This CDR3 is 15 amino acids long. CDR1 is ENHRY, CDR2 SYGVKD, per germline. The CDR3 DNA reads as TGTGCCATCAGTGGGACAGGCCGGGGGGATCAGCCCCAGCATTTT. Translated: CAISGTGRGDQPQHF.

This clonotype was recorded at least ten times. V gene TRBV12-3 or TRBV12-4 combines with J gene TRBJ2-7, with D tentatively TRBD1 (6 bases). The length of the CDR3 is 14 residues. V shed 6 bases and J shed 3 bases, with 15 bases lying between them. Here the CDR3 reads CASRDGRGNYEQYF. The CDR3 DNA reads as TGTGCCAGCAGGGATGGCAGGGGAAACTACGAGCAGTACTTC.

With regard to this clonotype: Mismatch with germline at one junction end may stem from a read error. J is TRBJ2-1 and V is TRBV12-3 or TRBV12-4; D is perhaps TRBD2 (5 bases). The CDR3 covers 13 residues. The CDR3 loop is CASRADPYTEQFF. The CDR3 nucleotides read TGTGCCAGCAGAGCGGACCCCTACACTGAGCAGTTCTTC.

V gene TRBV7-8 combines with J gene TRBJ2-7; 7 bases are shared with TRBD1. Germline V gene data show CDR1 as SGHVS and CDR2 as FQNEAQ. V dropped 4 bases and J dropped 0; count of bases not matched to a gene: 6. This CDR3 region has 15 residues. The CDR3 loop is CASSSVQGSSYEQYV. CDR3 bases: TGTGCCAGCAGCTCTGTACAGGGGAGCTCCTACGAGCAGTACGTC.

The sample holds a few counts of this clonotype. The chain combines TRBV20-1 with TRBJ1-6, with D possibly being TRBD1 (5 bases). Trimming removed 5 bases from V and 7 bases from J, with 21 bases in between. In germline, CDR1 is DFQATT, CDR2 SNEGSKA (reference sequence). The CDR3 extends over 16 amino acids. CDR3 sequence (DNA): TGCAGTGCTCCCCTTCGGGGGGGTTATGGGAATTCACCCCTCCACTTT. This encodes CSAPLRGGYGNSPLHF.

This clonotype was seen more than once but under ten times. This rearrangement joins TRBV4-2 to TRBJ2-4; D could derive from TRBD1 or TRBD2 (5 bases each). The CDR3 sequence is 17 residues long. Germline assignment: CDR1 LGHNA and CDR2 YNFKEQ. The V end was cut by 0 bases, the J end by 1 base, with 13 bases between. CDR3 region: CASSQEGDRGAKNIQYF. Written as DNA, the CDR3 is TGTGCCAGCAGCCAAGAGGGGGATAGAGGGGCCAAAAACATTCAGTACTTC.

The chain joins TRBV20-1 to TRBJ1-1; the match to TRBD1 covers 12 bases. This CDR3 has 16 residues. V gave up 3 bases and J gave up 4 bases; unmatched junction bases: 9. The germline V gene has CDR1 DFQATT and CDR2 SNEGSKA (reference sequence). The CDR3 reads CSARIGTGGDITEAFF. CDR3 DNA: TGCAGTGCTAGGATTGGGACAGGGGGCGATATCACTGAAGCTTTCTTT.

V gene TRBV12-3 or TRBV12-4 combines with J gene TRBJ2-5, with 8 positions matching TRBD2. This CDR3 contains 19 residues. The ends lost 3 bases at V and 5 bases at J; junction bases unmatched: 20. CDR3 region: CASSFRVGLDIQTRETQYF. The CDR3 region has the DNA TGTGCCAGCAGTTTTAGAGTGGGACTAGACATTCAAACTAGGGAGACCCAGTACTTC.